A single sample gave rise to the 32 T cell receptor beta chains below, sequenced in a study of graft-versus-host responses after intestinal transplantation. The repertoire was sequenced with immunoSEQ multiplex PCR; TCRdb's copy has only in-frame clones and lacks some. Here the sample spans over 75,000 clones, roughly 90% being singletons. Their cognate antigens are unknown. The sequencing used unstimulated CD4+ T cells sorted from spleen or lymph node cells, collected before transplant. The receptors derive from a human donor who was the organ donor for an intestinal transplant.

The chain uses TRBV7-3 and TRBJ2-1; TRBD2 matches at 10 bases. Trimming cost V 5 bases and J 9 bases; bases outside gene matches: 10. This CDR3 spans 15 amino acids. Germline lookup yields CDR1 SGHTA and CDR2 FQGTGA. The CDR3 loop is CASSPGLAGVGEQFF. The CDR3 DNA sequence: TGTGCCAGCAGCCCCGGCCTAGCGGGAGTGGGTGAGCAGTTCTTC.

This clone was counted a few times. The identical CDR3 is also encoded by other nucleotide sequences in the sample. V is TRBV2 and J is TRBJ1-5; no definite D call. Looked up from germline, CDR1 is SNHLY and CDR2 is FYNNEI. The V and J ends lost 4 bases and 0 bases respectively, with 10 bases between them. The CDR3 is 15 amino acids. CDR3 DNA: TGTGCCAGCAGTGTTGAGGGCTATAGCAATCAGCCCCAGCATTTT. Its protein is CASSVEGYSNQPQHF.

The genes are TRBV5-1 and TRBJ1-3; D not certain. CDR1 is SGHRS, CDR2 YFSETQ, per germline. This CDR3 is built from 15 residues. V shed 5 bases and J shed 0 bases, with 12 bases lying between them. CDR3 region: CASRPDSSSGNTIYF. The CDR3 DNA reads as TGCGCCAGCAGGCCTGACTCGAGCTCTGGAAACACCATATATTTT.

The chain carries TRBV18 and TRBJ1-1, with unresolved D. The CDR3 extends over 14 amino acids. The V end was cut by 1 base, the J end by 1 base, with 7 bases between. Germline CDR1 reads KGHSH; CDR2 reads LQKENI. The CDR3 DNA reads TGTGCCAGCTCACCACTTCACGGGAACACTGAAGCTTTCTTT. Protein: CASSPLHGNTEAFF.

The chain is built from TRBV5-1 and TRBJ1-2; D is unresolved. Trimming took off 0 bases at V and 7 bases at J, with 7 bases between the two ends. The CDR3 sequence is 12 residues long. Germline V gene lookup returns CDR1 SGHRS and CDR2 YFSETQ. The CDR3 nucleotides are TGCGCCAGCAGCTTGGGAGGTTTTGGCTACACCTTC. Residues: CASSLGGFGYTF.

The chain carries TRBV2 and TRBJ1-2, with D tentatively TRBD1 (6 bases). CDR3 length equals 14 residues. The germline V gene encodes CDR1 SNHLY and CDR2 FYNNEI. V was pared by 4 bases and J by 4 bases, with 13 bases between. The CDR3 protein is CASSGYRDGYGYTF. For the CDR3, the DNA is TGTGCCAGCAGTGGATACAGGGACGGCTATGGCTACACCTTC.

The genes are TRBV10-3 and TRBJ2-7; D gene ambiguous. CDR1 and CDR2 (germline): ENHRY, SYGVKD. Trimming removed 4 bases from V and 6 bases from J, with 13 bases in between. The CDR3 consists of 13 residues. CDR3: CAISALDNSEQYF. DNA for the CDR3: TGTGCCATCAGTGCCCTTGACAACTCCGAGCAGTACTTC.

The J gene is TRBJ2-3, the V gene TRBV19; 12 nucleotides match TRBD2. After removal of 5 bases from V and 1 base from J, the junction contained 13 bases not matched to a gene. Per the germline V gene, CDR1 is LNHDA and CDR2 is SQIVND (reference sequence). The CDR3 is 19 residues long. As DNA, the CDR3 is TGTGCCAGTAGTGTTCCGACCGGGACTAGCGGGCCCCGCACAGATACGCAGTATTTT. It codes for CASSVPTGTSGPRTDTQYF.

The rearrangement joins TRBV5-1 to TRBJ2-5; 15 bases agree with TRBD2. V shed 4 bases and J 5 bases; nucleotides not matched to a gene: 9. Per the germline V gene, CDR1 is SGHRS and CDR2 is YFSETQ. This CDR3 is 17 amino acids long. The CDR3 here is CASSRSPGTSGGETQYF. The CDR3, as DNA: TGCGCCAGCAGCCGGAGCCCCGGGACTAGCGGGGGGGAGACCCAGTACTTC.

The chain couples TRBV7-8 to TRBJ2-3; D call uncertain. Per the germline V gene, CDR1 is SGHVS and CDR2 is FQNEAQ. This CDR3 contains 16 residues. V was pared by 4 bases and J by 2 bases, with 16 bases between. CDR3 coding DNA: TGTGCCAGCAGCTCCCGGTCTAGTGTACTCACAGATACGCAGTATTTT. This encodes CASSSRSSVLTDTQYF.

CDR3 protein: CASSRVAGNTIYF. As DNA, the CDR3 is TGTGCCAGCAGTCGGGTGGCTGGAAACACCATATATTTT. The chain combines TRBV2 with TRBJ1-3; D unclear. V was clipped by 5 bases and J by 2 bases, with 7 bases between them. Germline V gives CDR1 SNHLY, CDR2 FYNNEI. The CDR3 length is 13 residues.

This rearrangement joins TRBV7-2 to TRBJ2-7; D possibly corresponds to TRBD1 (6 bases). The germline V gene has CDR1 SGHTA and CDR2 FQGNSA. Trimming cost V 3 bases and J 4 bases, with 16 bases left between them. The CDR3 totals 15 residues. CDR3 DNA: TGTGCCAGCAGCTTTGGGACATCACGAACATACGAGCAGTACTTC. Amino acids: CASSFGTSRTYEQYF. Based on the CDR3 plus reference TRBV7-2 and TRBJ2-7, the full variable domain is GAGVSQSPSNKVTEKGKDVELRCDPISGHTALYWYRQSLGQGLEFLIYFQGNSAPDKSGLPSDRFSAERTGGSVSTLTIQRTQQEDSAVYLCASSFGTSRTYEQYFGPGTRLTVT.

V gene TRBV28 combines with J gene TRBJ2-5; 8 bases map to TRBD2. Germline V gene sequence: CDR1 MDHEN, CDR2 SYDVKM. After removal of 2 bases from V and 3 bases from J, the junction contained 5 bases not matched to a gene. The CDR3 totals 15 residues. Here the CDR3 reads CASSLAGGVEETQYF. In DNA form, the CDR3 reads TGTGCCAGCAGTTTAGCGGGAGGAGTTGAAGAGACCCAGTACTTC.

This chain connects TRBV2 to TRBJ2-2; 8 bases map to TRBD2. The germline CDR1 and CDR2 sequences are SNHLY and FYNNEI. The CDR3 has 19 amino acids. J lost 6 bases, V lost 0 bases, and 15 bases had no gene match. The CDR3 DNA reads TGTGCCAGCAGTGAAGCGGGGTTTCCATCGGGAGGGCCTCCCGGGGAGCTGTTTTTT. Amino acid sequence: CASSEAGFPSGGPPGELFF.

This chain joins TRBV5-6 and TRBJ2-7; TRBD2 matches at 13 bases. The CDR3 has 19 residues. Trimming cost V 4 bases and J 6 bases; bases outside gene matches: 19. The germline CDR1 and CDR2 sequences are SGHDT and YYEEEE. CDR3 protein: CASSGLTLAAGLAGPEQYF. For the CDR3, the DNA is TGTGCCAGCAGCGGACTAACTCTGGCAGCGGGACTAGCGGGACCCGAGCAGTACTTC.

The chain employs TRBV7-8 and TRBJ2-1; D might be TRBD2 (6 bases). The germline gives CDR1 SGHVS, CDR2 FQNEAQ. V lost 3 bases and J lost 5, with 8 bases in between. The CDR3 sequence is 13 residues long. The CDR3 loop is CASSFSGDNEQFF. CDR3 DNA: TGTGCCAGCAGCTTTAGCGGAGACAATGAGCAGTTCTTC.

The sample holds a few counts of this clone. V is TRBV6-1 and J is TRBJ1-2; D remains unclear. CDR3 length equals 11 residues. Germline V gene sequence: CDR1 MNHNS, CDR2 SASEGT. The V gene lost 3 bases and the J gene lost 4 bases, with 3 bases spanning the gap. CDR3 sequence: CASSDLYGYTF. In nucleotides, the CDR3 is TGTGCCAGCAGTGACCTCTATGGCTACACCTTC.

V is TRBV6-1 and J is TRBJ2-3, with a possible D match to TRBD1 (6 bases). Germline V gene lookup returns CDR1 MNHNS and CDR2 SASEGT. The length of the CDR3 is 13 residues. The ends were cut back, 6 bases at V and 2 bases at J, with 9 bases in the middle. CDR3 residues: CASRSGDTDTQYF. DNA of the CDR3: TGTGCCAGCAGGTCAGGGGACACAGATACGCAGTATTTT.

Comment on this clone: The junction shows a germline mismatch at one end, possibly a read error. As DNA, the CDR3 is TGTGCTAGCAGCTTAGCCCCAGCGGTTGCCCGGTACAATGAGCAGTTCTTC. This encodes CASSLAPAVARYNEQFF. The J gene is TRBJ2-1, the V gene TRBV7-7, with D maybe TRBD2 (5 bases). The germline gives CDR1 SSHAT, CDR2 FNYEAQ (reference sequence). CDR3 size: 17 residues. Together with reference TRBV7-7 and TRBJ2-1, the CDR3 gives the full variable domain: GAGVSQSPRYKVTKRGQDVTLRCDPISSHATLYWYQQALGQGPEFLTYFNYEAQPDKSGLPSDRFSAERPEGSISTLTIQRTEQRDSAMYRCASSLAPAVARYNEQFFGPGTRLTVL.

The chain uses TRBV7-8 and TRBJ2-3; 8 bases agree with TRBD2. Unmatched junction bases numbered 4, after V lost 5 bases and J lost 0 bases. Per germline, CDR1 SGHVS and CDR2 FQNEAQ. The CDR3 totals 15 residues. The CDR3 loop reads CASSPRGGSTDTQYF. CDR3 coding DNA: TGTGCCAGCAGCCCCCGGGGGGGGAGCACAGATACGCAGTATTTT.

The chain links TRBV28 to TRBJ2-1, with D perhaps TRBD2 (6 bases). This CDR3 region has 14 residues. The V gene's germline CDR1 is MDHEN and CDR2 SYDVKM. V was clipped by 7 bases and J by 9 bases, with 19 bases between them. CDR3 region: CASTPGGTTSEQFF. Written as DNA, the CDR3 is TGTGCCAGCACCCCTGGGGGGACCACGAGTGAGCAGTTCTTC.

V gene TRBV7-2 combines with J gene TRBJ1-3, with D possibly matching TRBD1 (5 bases). The CDR3 is 15 amino acids. The V gene's germline CDR1 is SGHTA and CDR2 FQGNSA. V was shortened by 1 base and J by 1 base, with 8 bases between the two germline ends. DNA for the CDR3: TGTGCCAGCAGCTTAGGGGGGGGTTCTGGAAACACCATATATTTT. Translation gives CASSLGGGSGNTIYF.

This chain uses TRBV5-1 with TRBJ1-5; possible D gene TRBD1, 6 bases. Trimming took off 10 bases at V and 0 bases at J, with 23 bases between the two ends. This CDR3 spans 17 amino acids. Germline V gene sequence: CDR1 SGHRS, CDR2 YFSETQ. This CDR3 reads CAGPTRQEVYSNQPQHF. The CDR3, as DNA: TGCGCCGGACCGACCCGACAGGAGGTATATAGCAATCAGCCCCAGCATTTT.

This chain joins TRBV9 and TRBJ2-7; D is possibly TRBD2 (5 bases). CDR3 length: 15 residues. CDR1 is SGDLS, CDR2 YYNGEE, per germline. The ends were cut back, 0 bases at V and 2 bases at J, with 12 bases in the middle. The CDR3 here is CASSVEPVGAYEQYF. DNA for the CDR3: TGTGCCAGCAGCGTAGAGCCCGTGGGAGCCTACGAGCAGTACTTC.

This clone came up once. V is TRBV5-1 and J is TRBJ2-2; D is undetermined. V was trimmed by 1 base and J by 7 bases, leaving 17 bases between them. Germline V gene sequence: CDR1 SGHRS, CDR2 YFSETQ. The CDR3 spans 16 residues. CDR3: CASSLSALSTVGELFF. The CDR3 nucleotides are TGCGCCAGCAGCTTGTCTGCATTGTCTACGGTCGGGGAGCTGTTTTTT.

This clone was recorded only once. The rearrangement joins TRBV11-2 to TRBJ2-7; TRBD2 agrees at 7 bases. Germline loops: CDR1 SGHAT, CDR2 FQNNGV. The CDR3 spans 13 residues. Losses at the gene ends were 2 bases for V and 6 bases for J; bases not matched to a gene: 4. The DNA for the CDR3 is TGTGCCAGCAGCTTAACGAGGGAGGGCGAGCAGTACTTC. Its protein is CASSLTREGEQYF.

The chain links TRBV11-3 to TRBJ2-2; TRBD2 matches at 7 bases. V trimming: 4 bases; J trimming: 6 bases; junction bases outside the gene matches: 11. The CDR3 extends over 16 amino acids. Per germline, CDR1 SGHNT and CDR2 YENEEA. The CDR3 reads CASSWISGGMSGELFF. CDR3 in DNA: TGTGCCAGCAGCTGGATCTCGGGGGGTATGTCCGGGGAGCTGTTTTTT.

This clone appeared once. The junction departs from the called germline gene at one end, perhaps through a read error. The rearrangement uses TRBV29-1 and TRBJ1-4; possibly TRBD1 for D (5 bases). The CDR3 covers 14 residues. Germline V gives CDR1 SQVTM, CDR2 ANQGSEA. CDR3 coding DNA: TGCAGCGCGAGTGATTGGACAACGAATGAAAAACTGTTTTTT. It specifies CSASDWTTNEKLFF. The complete variable domain, with remaining parts taken from reference TRBV29-1 and TRBJ1-4, reads SAVISQKPSRDICQRGTSLTIQCQVDSQVTMMFWYRQQPGQSLTLIATANQGSEATYESGFVIDKFPISRPNLTFSTLTVSNMSPEDSSIYLCSASDWTTNEKLFFGSGTQLSVL.

This chain joins TRBV11-2 and TRBJ2-5, with TRBD2 identical over 11 bases. The end of the DNA aligns better with TRBJ2-7, so the J call may be wrong. The CDR3 loop spans 16 amino acids. Germline V gene data show CDR1 as SGHAT and CDR2 as FQNNGV. The CDR3 DNA reads TGTGCCAGCAGCTGGAGGCCGGGACTAGCGGTTTCCGAGCAGTACTTC. Amino acid sequence: CASSWRPGLAVSEQYF.

This chain uses TRBV7-6 with TRBJ2-5; 15 bases are shared with TRBD2. The V gene's germline CDR1 is SGHVS and CDR2 FNYEAQ. The CDR3 has 17 amino acids. V lost 4 bases and J lost 2; bases outside the gene matches: 5. The CDR3 sequence is CASSSGLAGGGQETQYF. The DNA of the CDR3 is TGTGCCAGCAGCTCAGGACTAGCGGGGGGGGGTCAAGAGACCCAGTACTTC.

The V gene is TRBV18, the J gene TRBJ2-2, with a possible D match to TRBD1 (6 bases). The CDR3 totals 16 residues. Trimming left V 1 base short and J 0 bases short, with 9 bases between. Germline values: CDR1 KGHSH, CDR2 LQKENI. In DNA form, the CDR3 reads TGTGCCAGCTCACCACAGGGGGTACCGAACACCGGGGAGCTGTTTTTT. It encodes CASSPQGVPNTGELFF. Full variable domain (outside the CDR3, taken from reference TRBV18 and TRBJ2-2): NAGVMQNPRHLVRRRGQEARLRCSPMKGHSHVYWYRQLPEEGLKFMVYLQKENIIDESGMPKERFSAEFPKEGPSILRIQQVVRGDSAAYFCASSPQGVPNTGELFFGEGSRLTVL.

The rearrangement uses TRBV5-1 and TRBJ2-5; 10 nucleotides agree with TRBD1. CDR3 size: 16 residues. From germline, CDR1 is SGHRS and CDR2 YFSETQ. Unmatched junction bases numbered 8, after V lost 4 bases and J lost 2 bases. The CDR3 coding sequence is TGCGCCAGCAGCCTATGGACAGGGGGTTTACAAGAGACCCAGTACTTC. Translation gives CASSLWTGGLQETQYF.